This TCR beta chain derives from a study of blood T cells in healthy people across ages. Study-wide results and caveats: More naive CD4+ cells and higher diversity were found in long-lived than in aged donors.

About this clonotype: Its antigen is undetermined.

The CDR3 has 16 amino acids. Germline V CDR1 and CDR2: MNHEY, SVGEGT. Primed by a sample-barcoded 5' primer and a J-beta primer mix, a second PCR proceeded for about 7 to 11 cycles. TCRdb itself ran the 5' RACE reads through MiXCR, one entry per CDR3 protein. Of about 1.6 million distinct CDR3 sequences detected, around 36% appear once; the ten largest clones hold 11%. The sequencing input was blood. The chain links TRBV6-2 or TRBV6-3 to TRBJ2-7; 8 bases match TRBD1. The J call is uncertain, as TRBJ2-5 better fits the DNA end. This clonotype was sampled from a woman aged 25 to 39 in good health. This chain's CDR3 is CASRRTGNLIGETQYF. The CDR3 nucleotides read TGTGCCAGCAGACGGACAGGGAATTTGATTGGGGAGACCCAGTACTTC.